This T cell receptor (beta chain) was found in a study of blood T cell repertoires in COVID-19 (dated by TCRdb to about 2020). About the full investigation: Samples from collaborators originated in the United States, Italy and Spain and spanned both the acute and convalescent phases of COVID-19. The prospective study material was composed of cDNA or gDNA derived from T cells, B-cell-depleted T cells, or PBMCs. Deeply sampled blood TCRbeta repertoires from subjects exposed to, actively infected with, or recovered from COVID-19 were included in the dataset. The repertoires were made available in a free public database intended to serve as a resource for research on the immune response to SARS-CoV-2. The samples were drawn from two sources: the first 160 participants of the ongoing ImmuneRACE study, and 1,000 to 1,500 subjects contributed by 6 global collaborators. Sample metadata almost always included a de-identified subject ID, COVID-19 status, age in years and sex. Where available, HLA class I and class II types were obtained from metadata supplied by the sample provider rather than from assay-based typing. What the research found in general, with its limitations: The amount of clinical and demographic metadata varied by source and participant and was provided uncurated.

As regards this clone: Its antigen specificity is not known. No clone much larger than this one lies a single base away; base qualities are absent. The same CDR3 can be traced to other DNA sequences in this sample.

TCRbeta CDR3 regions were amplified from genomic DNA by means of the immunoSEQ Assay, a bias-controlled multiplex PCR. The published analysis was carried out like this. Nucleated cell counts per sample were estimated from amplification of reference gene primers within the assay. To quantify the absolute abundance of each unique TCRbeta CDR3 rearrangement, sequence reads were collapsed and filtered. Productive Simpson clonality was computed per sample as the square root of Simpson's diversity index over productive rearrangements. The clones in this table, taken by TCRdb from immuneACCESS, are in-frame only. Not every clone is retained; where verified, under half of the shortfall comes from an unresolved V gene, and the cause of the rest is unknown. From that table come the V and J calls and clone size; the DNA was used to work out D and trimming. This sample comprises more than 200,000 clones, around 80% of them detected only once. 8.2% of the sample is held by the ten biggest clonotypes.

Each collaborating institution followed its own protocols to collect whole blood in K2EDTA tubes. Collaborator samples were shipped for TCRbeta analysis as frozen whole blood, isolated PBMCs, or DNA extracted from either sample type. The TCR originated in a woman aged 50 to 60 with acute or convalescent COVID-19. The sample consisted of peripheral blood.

The DNA sequence reads TGCGCCAGCAGTCCGGACAGGGGGAGGAACGAGCAGTACTTC. Translated, this gives CASSPDRGRNEQYF. Recombination connected TRBV4-1 to TRBJ2-7; TRBD1 matches 10 bases in the middle. The CDR3, cysteine through phenylalanine, is 14 amino acids long. Of all the DNA, just the CDR3 is kept, 42 bases in frame from base 1. The V end gives up 6 bases and the J end 5 bases, leaving 7 bases in the junction not matched to a gene. CDR1 and CDR2 are drawn from the germline V gene: MGHRA, YSYEKL.